The clone carrying this T cell receptor beta chain was seen ten or more times. This CDR3 has 19 residues. V lost 5 bases, J lost 0 bases, and 17 bases stayed unmatched. Germline V lookup: CDR1 SEHNR, CDR2 FQNEAQ (reference sequence). The data belong to a study of early T cells in non-severe SARS-CoV-2 infection. From the 5' RACE reads, TCRdb called clonotypes with MiXCR, one entry per CDR3 protein. The sample yields 90,000 to 120,000 distinct CDR3 sequences, 11% seen once. The source material was whole blood. The clonotype comes from an adult who was a healthcare worker with PCR-confirmed SARS-CoV-2 infection or an uninfected control (not recorded which). The chain joins TRBV7-9 to TRBJ2-3; 7 bases line up with TRBD1. CDR3 nucleotide sequence: TGTGCCAGCAGCCCCTCCCGATGGGACAGCCCCGGGAGCACAGATACGCAGTATTTT. This sequence encodes CASSPSRWDSPGSTDTQYF. The variable domain in full, with the rest retrieved from reference TRBV7-9 and TRBJ2-3, is DTGVSQNPRHKITKRGQNVTFRCDPISEHNRLYWYRQTLGQGPEFLTYFQNEAQLEKSRLLSDRFSAERPKGSFSTLEIQRTEQGDSAMYLCASSPSRWDSPGSTDTQYFGPGTRLTVL.